The 18 T cell receptor beta chains given below trace back to one sample, sequenced in a study of T cell responses to AZD1222 COVID-19 vaccine. TCRdb's table, derived via immunoSEQ multiplex PCR, lists solely in-frame clones and lacks some. Of 140,000 to 150,000 clones in the sample, roughly nine tenths are singletons; the top ten hold around 1.7%. This material consisted of peripheral blood, taken 28 days after the second AZD1222 dose. These receptors came from an adult who received the AZD1222 COVID-19 vaccine.

This sequence joins TRBV6-2 or TRBV6-3 and TRBJ1-2; D remains ambiguous. Germline V gives CDR1 MNHEY, CDR2 SVGEGT. V gave up 5 bases and J gave up 8 bases, with 12 bases separating them. This CDR3 region has 12 residues. The chain's CDR3 is CASSTSTAGYTF. The CDR3 region has the DNA TGTGCCAGCAGTACCTCCACCGCCGGCTACACCTTC.

The chain combines TRBV6-5 with TRBJ2-1; no clear D gene. This CDR3 is built from 14 residues. Germline CDR1 is MNHEY and CDR2 is SVGAGI. Trimming shortened V by 0 bases and J by 5 bases, and 8 bases separated the two germline ends. The CDR3 loop is CASSYSIGHNEQFF. CDR3 bases: TGTGCCAGCAGTTACTCGATCGGACACAATGAGCAGTTCTTC.

The J gene is TRBJ1-1, the V gene TRBV20-1; TRBD1 matches at 9 bases. This CDR3 is built from 11 residues. Germline V gene data show CDR1 as DFQATT and CDR2 as SNEGSKA (reference sequence). The CDR3 nucleotides read TGCGGCGGACAGGGGCTCACTGAAGCTTTCTTT. Encoded protein: CGGQGLTEAFF.

V usage is TRBV19 and J usage is TRBJ2-2; TRBD2 agrees at 12 bases. With V trimmed by 5 bases and J by 3 bases, 13 bases remained unmatched. Germline V gene lookup returns CDR1 LNHDA and CDR2 SQIVND (reference sequence). The CDR3 contains 19 residues. The CDR3 loop is CASSDYLSGTSGYTGELFF. As DNA, the CDR3 is TGTGCCAGTAGTGACTATCTTTCCGGGACTAGCGGGTACACCGGGGAGCTGTTTTTT.

This clone was observed a single time. The V gene is TRBV7-2, the J gene TRBJ1-3; 9 nucleotides agree with TRBD1. The trim removed 5 bases at V and 6 bases at J, leaving 8 bases unmatched. This CDR3 has 15 amino acids. Germline assignment: CDR1 SGHTA and CDR2 FQGNSA. CDR3 in amino acids: CASSPQGAAVNTIYF. The CDR3 DNA sequence: TGTGCCAGCAGCCCACAGGGGGCGGCCGTAAACACCATATATTTT. Full variable domain (outside the CDR3, taken from reference TRBV7-2 and TRBJ1-3): GAGVSQSPSNKVTEKGKDVELRCDPISGHTALYWYRQSLGQGLEFLIYFQGNSAPDKSGLPSDRFSAERTGGSVSTLTIQRTQQEDSAVYLCASSPQGAAVNTIYFGEGSWLTVV.

The chain is built from TRBV5-1 and TRBJ2-7; TRBD1 matches at 12 bases. The germline CDR1 and CDR2 sequences are SGHRS and YFSETQ. The V gene end was trimmed by 3 bases and the J gene end by 6 bases; junction bases not matched to a gene: 4. CDR3 length: 14 residues. The CDR3 loop is CASSSGTGGAEQYF. CDR3 bases: TGCGCCAGCAGCTCCGGGACAGGGGGCGCCGAGCAGTACTTC. Variable domain in full (rest from reference TRBV5-1 and TRBJ2-7): KAGVTQTPRYLIKTRGQQVTLSCSPISGHRSVSWYQQTPGQGLQFLFEYFSETQRNKGNFPGRFSGRQFSNSRSEMNVSTLELGDSALYLCASSSGTGGAEQYFGPGTRLTVT.

The chain combines TRBV21-1 with TRBJ2-5. TRBV21-1 is a pseudogene locus. CDR3 length: 19 amino acids. DNA of the CDR3: TGTGCCAGCAAGTTGGGGAAGTTGGAAGGGCCGACCCTACAAGAGACCCAGTACTTC. It specifies CASKLGKLEGPTLQETQYF.

The rearrangement joins TRBV19 to TRBJ1-5; D remains unclear. The CDR3 covers 14 residues. V lost 5 bases and J 1 base, leaving 9 bases between the germline ends. The germline V gene has CDR1 LNHDA and CDR2 SQIVND (reference sequence). CDR3 DNA: TGTGCCAGTAGTTATCTCGCAAGCAATCAGCCCCAGCATTTT. Translated: CASSYLASNQPQHF. Supplemented by reference TRBV19 and TRBJ1-5, the full variable domain reads DGGITQSPKYLFRKEGQNVTLSCEQNLNHDAMYWYRQDPGQGLRLIYYSQIVNDFQKGDIAEGYSVSREKKESFPLTVTSAQKNPTAFYLCASSYLASNQPQHFGDGTRLSIL.

Notes on this clone: One end of the junction does not line up with germline, which may come from a read error. This chain uses TRBV3-1 (or the pseudogene TRBV3-2) with TRBJ1-4; possibly TRBD1 for D (6 bases). CDR1 is LGHDT and CDR2 is YNNKEL in the germline V gene (reference sequence). This CDR3 region has 14 residues. For the CDR3, the DNA is TGTGCCAGCAGTCAAGGACAGTTTCTTAAAAAACTGTTTTTT. This gives the protein CASSQGQFLKKLFF.

The CDR3 region has the DNA TGTGCCAGCAGGCCCACAGCGGGCAATCAGCCCCAGCATTTT. This encodes CASRPTAGNQPQHF. V usage is TRBV27 and J usage is TRBJ1-5, with D unresolved. The V and J ends lost 6 bases and 2 bases respectively, with 11 bases between them. Germline lookup yields CDR1 MNHEY and CDR2 SMNVEV (reference sequence). The CDR3 length is 14 residues.

The V and J genes are TRBV27 and TRBJ2-1, with D uncertain. Germline V lookup: CDR1 MNHEY, CDR2 SMNVEV (reference sequence). The V gene lost 3 bases and the J gene lost 6 bases, with 6 bases spanning the gap. CDR3 size: 12 residues. The CDR3 bases are TGTGCCAGCAGTTTGGTGGGCAATGAGCAGTTCTTC. It is translated as CASSLVGNEQFF.

The sample holds one count of this clone. The gene calls are TRBV28 and TRBJ1-5; D is unresolved. Germline loops: CDR1 MDHEN, CDR2 SYDVKM. The CDR3 is 15 residues long. Trimming cost V 3 bases and J 3 bases, with 12 bases left between them. In DNA, the CDR3 is TGTGCCAGCAGTTTCAGCATTAACCCCAATCAGCCCCAGCATTTT. It codes for CASSFSINPNQPQHF.

The V gene is TRBV28, the J gene TRBJ2-1; 10 nucleotides line up with TRBD2. Per the germline V gene, CDR1 is MDHEN and CDR2 is SYDVKM. The ends lost 1 base at V and 8 bases at J; junction bases unmatched: 8. This CDR3 is built from 16 residues. The CDR3 sequence: CASSLFELAGVHEQFF. CDR3 bases: TGTGCCAGCAGTTTATTCGAGCTAGCGGGAGTGCATGAGCAGTTCTTC.

The V gene is TRBV2, the J gene TRBJ2-1, with 14 bases fitting TRBD2. The junction had 7 bases not matched to a gene; V was cut back by 3 bases and J by 9 bases. There are 16 residues in the CDR3. Germline CDR1 SNHLY, CDR2 FYNNEI. The CDR3, as DNA: TGTGCCAGCAGTGACCCGGGACTAGCGGGAGAGGTTGAGCAGTTCTTC. Translation: CASSDPGLAGEVEQFF.

The chain joins TRBV27 to TRBJ2-7; TRBD2 is a possible D gene (5 bases). V lost 5 bases and J 7 bases, leaving 9 bases between the germline ends. This CDR3 spans 11 amino acids. Germline V lookup: CDR1 MNHEY, CDR2 SMNVEV (reference sequence). The CDR3 here is CASSQRGEQYF. In nucleotides, the CDR3 is TGTGCCAGCAGTCAGCGAGGGGAGCAGTACTTC.

This chain joins TRBV19 and TRBJ2-7; 13 nucleotides agree with TRBD2. The CDR3 totals 16 residues. Trimming took 1 base from V and 2 from J; bases not matched to a gene: 2. In germline, CDR1 is LNHDA, CDR2 SQIVND (reference sequence). CDR3 sequence (DNA): TGTGCCAGTAGTATAGGGGGACTAGCGGGGACCTACGAGCAGTACTTC. It specifies CASSIGGLAGTYEQYF.

This clone has a handful of counts. This rearrangement joins TRBV27 to TRBJ2-1; no clear D gene. Trimming left V 6 bases short and J 2 bases short, with 8 bases between. The CDR3 runs 13 residues. Germline assignment: CDR1 MNHEY and CDR2 SMNVEV (reference sequence). CDR3 nucleotide sequence: TGTGCCAGCAGAGAGCTAGCCTACAATGAGCAGTTCTTC. Translation: CASRELAYNEQFF.

In DNA form, the CDR3 reads TGTGCCAGCAGTGGGTCGGGACAGGGATTCGGGGAGCAGTACTTC. This codes for CASSGSGQGFGEQYF. The V call is TRBV27, the J call TRBJ2-7, with 9 bases lining up with TRBD1. CDR3 length: 15 amino acids. V lost 5 bases to trimming and J lost 7 bases; unmatched junction nucleotides: 12. In germline, CDR1 is MNHEY, CDR2 SMNVEV (reference sequence).